This T cell receptor beta chain was identified in a study of OX40 agonist ivuxolimab in advanced cancers. Study in general: From roughly 20 to 85 years was the age range, with a mean of around 56 years, and about 78% were male.

Generated by immunoSEQ multiplex PCR, the TCRdb table keeps only in-frame clones and is missing some. The profile shows about 41,000 clones, about 87% of them singletons. Germline-derived CDR1 and CDR2 are MNHEY and SVGAGI. The CDR3 spans 15 residues. V trimming: 6 bases; J trimming: 4 bases; junction bases outside the gene matches: 7. General study points: With doses of 0.1-3.0 mg/kg, partial responders showed among the lowest clonal expansion. Nonresponders included some who also had low normalized T-cell clonal expansion.

To note about this clone: What it binds is unknown.

The TCR was taken from an adult with an advanced solid tumor such as melanoma, head and neck, liver or kidney cancer. Sequencing used CD4+ or CD8+ T cells sorted from blood, obtained in a trial of the OX40 agonist ivuxolimab. The chain joins TRBV6-5 to TRBJ1-1; 11 bases are a match to TRBD1. The CDR3 sequence is CASRPRTGGITEAFF. Here the CDR3 DNA reads TGTGCCAGCAGGCCTCGGACAGGGGGCATCACTGAAGCTTTCTTT.